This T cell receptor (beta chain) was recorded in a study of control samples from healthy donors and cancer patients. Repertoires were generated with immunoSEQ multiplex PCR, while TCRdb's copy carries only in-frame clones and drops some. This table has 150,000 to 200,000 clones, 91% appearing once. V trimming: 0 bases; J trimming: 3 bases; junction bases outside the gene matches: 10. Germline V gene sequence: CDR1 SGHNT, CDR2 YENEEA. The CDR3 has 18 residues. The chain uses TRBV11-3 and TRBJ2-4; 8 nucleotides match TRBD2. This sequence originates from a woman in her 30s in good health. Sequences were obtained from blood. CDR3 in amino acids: CASSLDLRSGSDKNIQYF. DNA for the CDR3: TGTGCCAGCAGCTTAGATCTAAGGAGCGGGAGCGACAAAAACATTCAGTACTTC.